The 20 T cell receptor beta chains in this list originate from one sample, sequenced in a study of cytomegalovirus exposure and HLA in healthy donors. A multiplex PCR was run with 60 Vbeta primers and 13 Jbeta primers. Clones were sequenced by immunoSEQ multiplex PCR, and TCRdb holds only the in-frame ones, with some missing. Altogether about 160,000 clones are present, around four fifths being singletons, with the ten largest covering more than 0.9%. Sequenced: PBMCs. The receptor set was obtained from a girl aged 2-10 years in good health and CMV-seropositive.

J is TRBJ2-3 and V is TRBV21-1; the D call in the table, TRBD1, was not verified against the DNA. TRBV21-1 is labeled a pseudogene. The CDR3 contains 16 residues. CDR3 amino acids: CASSKSDRTPTDTQYF. The DNA for the CDR3 is TGTGCCAGCAGCAAATCGGACAGGACACCCACAGATACGCAGTATTTT.

The chain joins TRBV29-1 to TRBJ2-7; 9 bases align to TRBD1. The CDR3 has 15 amino acids. Germline CDR1 SQVTM, CDR2 ANQGSEA. J gave up 5 bases and V 0 bases, and 8 bases lay outside the gene matches. CDR3 DNA sequence: TGCAGCGTTGAAGAGGGAGGGACAGGGAGAGACGAGCAGTACTTC. Protein product: CSVEEGGTGRDEQYF.

This CDR3 reads CASSLETSGRALGQTQYF. CDR3 nucleotide sequence: TGTGCCAGCAGCTTAGAGACTAGCGGGAGGGCCCTAGGACAGACCCAGTACTTC. V usage is TRBV7-9 and J usage is TRBJ2-5; 14 positions agree with TRBD2. Germline CDR1 is SEHNR and CDR2 is FQNEAQ (reference sequence). After removal of 1 base from V and 6 bases from J, the junction contained 10 bases not matched to a gene. The CDR3 totals 18 residues.

V usage is TRBV5-8 and J usage is TRBJ1-2; D is undetermined. This CDR3 spans 15 amino acids. The germline V gene has CDR1 SGHTS and CDR2 YDEGEE. Trimming shortened V by 0 bases and J by 5 bases, and 14 bases separated the two germline ends. CDR3 sequence reads: CASSLVMWSGYGYTF. The CDR3 coding sequence is TGTGCCAGCAGCTTGGTTATGTGGAGTGGGTATGGCTACACCTTC.

The V gene is TRBV30, the J gene TRBJ1-4, with 7 nucleotides matching TRBD1. The CDR3 runs to 14 residues. Germline lookup yields CDR1 GTSNPN and CDR2 SVGIG (reference sequence). The trim removed 1 base at V and 5 bases at J, leaving 4 bases unmatched. CDR3 in DNA: TGTGCCTGGAGTGGAGACAGGGTAAATGAAAAACTGTTTTTT. Its protein is CAWSGDRVNEKLFF.

V is TRBV5-1 and J is TRBJ1-1; 10 bases fit TRBD1. Germline V lookup: CDR1 SGHRS, CDR2 YFSETQ. CDR3 size: 14 residues. Trimming took 2 bases from V and 5 from J; bases not matched to a gene: 3. The CDR3 DNA sequence: TGCGCCAGCAGCTTTAGGACAGGGGGAACTGAAGCTTTCTTT. It encodes CASSFRTGGTEAFF.

The chain links TRBV10-3 to TRBJ2-2; D ambiguous. The V gene lost 4 bases and the J gene lost 7 bases, with 10 bases spanning the gap. The CDR3 totals 13 residues. Germline V lookup: CDR1 ENHRY, CDR2 SYGVKD. For the CDR3, the DNA is TGTGCCATCAGTGTGCGGTCATACGGGGAGCTGTTTTTT. It is translated as CAISVRSYGELFF.

The CDR3 loop reads CASRLQGKETQYF. CDR3 bases: TGTGCCAGCAGACTACAGGGGAAAGAGACCCAGTACTTC. The chain has TRBV28 and TRBJ2-5; 7 positions agree with TRBD1. The CDR3 is 13 amino acids. From germline, CDR1 is MDHEN and CDR2 SYDVKM. The junction had 4 bases not matched to a gene; V was cut back by 6 bases and J by 3 bases. The entire variable domain, with the rest obtained from reference TRBV28 and TRBJ2-5, is as follows: DVKVTQSSRYLVKRTGEKVFLECVQDMDHENMFWYRQDPGLGLRLIYFSYDVKMKEKGDIPEGYSVSREKKERFSLILESASTNQTSMYLCASRLQGKETQYFGPGTRLLVL.

The rearrangement joins TRBV5-8 to TRBJ2-7; no definite D call. The germline V and J ends were trimmed by 4 bases and 0 bases, with 8 bases remaining between them. There are 13 residues in the CDR3. Germline V gene sequence: CDR1 SGHTS, CDR2 YDEGEE. CDR3 coding DNA: TGTGCCAGCAGCGTCTTCAGCTCCTACGAGCAGTACTTC. Translated: CASSVFSSYEQYF. Using reference TRBV5-8 and TRBJ2-7 for the parts outside the CDR3, the full variable domain is EAGVTQSPTHLIKTRGQQATLRCSPISGHTSVYWYQQALGLGLQFLLWYDEGEERNRGNFPPRFSGRQFPNYSSELNVNALELEDSALYLCASSVFSSYEQYFGPGTRLTVT.

The chain couples TRBV28 to TRBJ1-2; the D gene is possibly TRBD1 (5 bases). Germline assignment: CDR1 MDHEN and CDR2 SYDVKM. This CDR3 region has 11 residues. Trimming removed 4 bases at V and 8 bases at J, with 8 bases between. CDR3 nucleotide sequence: TGTGCCAGCAGTTCCTGGGGCGGCTACACCTTC. It specifies CASSSWGGYTF.

This chain joins TRBV30 and TRBJ2-5; 7 positions agree with TRBD2. The CDR3 has 14 residues. V lost 5 bases to trimming and J lost 5 bases; unmatched junction nucleotides: 11. The germline CDR1 and CDR2 sequences are GTSNPN and SVGIG (reference sequence). CDR3 residues: CAWEAGSSLETQYF. In DNA form, the CDR3 reads TGTGCCTGGGAAGCGGGATCTTCTCTGGAGACCCAGTACTTC.

The CDR3 reads CAWSHTGELSAFF. Written as DNA, the CDR3 is TGTGCCTGGAGTCACACAGGGGAGCTCTCAGCTTTCTTT. The V and J genes are TRBV30 and TRBJ1-1; 7 bases match TRBD1. The CDR3 runs 13 residues. V gave up 2 bases and J gave up 10 bases; unmatched junction bases: 10. The germline V gene encodes CDR1 GTSNPN and CDR2 SVGIG (reference sequence).

In its sample, this clone was seen once. J is TRBJ1-2 and V is TRBV5-1; perhaps TRBD1 as D (5 bases). This CDR3 contains 15 residues. The ends were cut back, 3 bases at V and 7 bases at J, with 19 bases in the middle. Germline assignment: CDR1 SGHRS and CDR2 YFSETQ. The CDR3 sequence: CASSWSVRGSGGYTF. The CDR3 nucleotides are TGCGCCAGCAGCTGGAGCGTCCGGGGGTCGGGTGGCTACACCTTC.

The gene calls are TRBV30 and TRBJ2-2, with TRBD1 matching over 7 bases. Trimming cost V 0 bases and J 6 bases; bases outside gene matches: 10. CDR3 length: 16 residues. From germline, CDR1 is GTSNPN and CDR2 SVGIG (reference sequence). The CDR3 DNA reads as TGTGCCTGGAGTGTAGCGGTCCCTGGACAGGCCGGGGAGCTGTTTTTT. Protein sequence: CAWSVAVPGQAGELFF.

V and J are TRBV29-1 and TRBJ1-2; weak D call: TRBD1 (5 bases). This CDR3 contains 11 residues. CDR1 and CDR2 from the germline V gene are SQVTM and ANQGSEA. V lost 4 bases, J lost 13 bases, and 16 bases lay in between. The CDR3 protein is CSVVPQGVFTF. DNA for the CDR3: TGCAGCGTTGTTCCCCAGGGTGTGTTCACCTTC.

The chain uses TRBV30 and TRBJ2-7; 7 nucleotides line up with TRBD2. Germline values: CDR1 GTSNPN, CDR2 SVGIG (reference sequence). Trimming cost V 1 base and J 3 bases; bases outside gene matches: 9. This CDR3 comprises 15 residues. CDR3 sequence: CAWSGFSTGGYEQYF. DNA for the CDR3: TGTGCCTGGAGTGGTTTCAGTACGGGGGGCTACGAGCAGTACTTC.

The chain couples TRBV11-2 to TRBJ1-1; the D is unclear. The CDR3 spans 13 residues. Germline CDR1 reads SGHAT; CDR2 reads FQNNGV. With 3 bases removed from V and 1 base from J, the gap between germline ends came to 6 bases. CDR3: CASSFWANTEAFF. Written as DNA, the CDR3 is TGTGCCAGCAGCTTTTGGGCGAACACTGAAGCTTTCTTT.

V gene TRBV5-1 combines with J gene TRBJ2-1; 8 nucleotides agree with TRBD1. With V trimmed by 1 base and J by 8 bases, 11 bases remained unmatched. This CDR3 is built from 16 residues. Germline assignment: CDR1 SGHRS and CDR2 YFSETQ. CDR3 residues: CASSLSGRQGADEQFF. The DNA for the CDR3 is TGCGCCAGCAGCTTGAGTGGAAGGCAGGGGGCCGATGAGCAGTTCTTC.

This clone has just one count. This chain uses TRBV5-4 with TRBJ2-3; 8 nucleotides agree with TRBD2. The V gene end was trimmed by 0 bases and the J gene end by 1 base; junction bases not matched to a gene: 4. From germline, CDR1 is SGHNT and CDR2 YYREEE (reference sequence). The CDR3 loop spans 16 amino acids. Written as DNA, the CDR3 is TGTGCCAGCAGCTTGGAACTAGCGGACCGCACAGATACGCAGTATTTT. Its translation is CASSLELADRTDTQYF.

The chain couples TRBV15 to TRBJ2-1; 8 bases match TRBD2. The CDR3 has 15 amino acids. Germline V gene lookup returns CDR1 LNHNV and CDR2 YYDKDF (reference sequence). V lost 0 bases to trimming and J lost 8 bases; unmatched junction nucleotides: 6. CDR3 DNA: TGTGCCACCAGCAGAGATGGTACGGGAGGGTATGAGCAGTTCTTC. This encodes CATSRDGTGGYEQFF.